The rows below give T cell receptor beta chains drawn from one sample of a study of T cells in localized non-small cell lung cancer. This table comes from immunoSEQ multiplex PCR, and its TCRdb copy is limited to in-frame clones, with some not included. The data show about 34,000 clones, around nine tenths seen once. Sequenced here: peripheral blood, sampled before any cancer treatment. The receptor source for this set is a woman aged 40-69 years with stage I lung adenocarcinoma. Each CDR3 is given with its conserved first and last residue. The order of the fields is clone size, D gene, J gene, V gene, CDR3 protein, CDR3 DNA. D genes are given only for firm matches. Clone size appears in some rows only: once, few, many, or a class for an expanded clone.

.	TRBD1	TRBJ2-7	TRBV25-1	CASSEQTTGSYEQYF	TGTGCCAGCAGTGAGCAAACGACAGGGTCCTACGAGCAGTACTTC
.	TRBD1	TRBJ1-1	TRBV9	CASSANRGEAFF	TGTGCCAGCAGCGCAAACAGGGGAGAAGCTTTCTTT
.	.	TRBJ2-7	TRBV27	CASSLSGESPYEQYF	TGTGCCAGCAGTTTATCCGGGGAGTCTCCCTACGAGCAGTACTTC
.	TRBD1	TRBJ2-3	TRBV2	CASSGRGTGLTDTQYF	TGTGCCAGCAGTGGACGCGGGACAGGGCTCACAGATACGCAGTATTTT
.	.	TRBJ1-1	TRBV6-1	CASSEAFRSGGLGAFF	TGTGCCAGCAGTGAAGCGTTCAGGTCCGGTGGTTTGGGAGCTTTCTTT
.	TRBD2	TRBJ2-1	TRBV7-2	CASSLDGLAIEQFF	TGTGCCAGCAGCTTAGACGGACTAGCGATTGAGCAGTTCTTC
.	.	TRBJ1-6	TRBV21-1	CASSEKQVGQATFRHSPLHF	TGTGCCAGCAGCGAAAAACAGGTGGGACAGGCGACTTTCAGGCATTCACCCCTCCACTTT
.	.	TRBJ1-5	TRBV9	CASSVVRHSNQPQHF	TGTGCCAGCAGCGTAGTCAGACATAGCAATCAGCCCCAGCATTTT
.	TRBD1	TRBJ1-2	TRBV19	CASSYRTGGGYTF	TGTGCCAGTAGTTACCGCACAGGGGGCGGATACACCTTC
.	.	TRBJ1-1	TRBV2	CASRYRENTEAFF	TGTGCCAGCAGATACAGGGAAAACACTGAAGCTTTCTTT
.	TRBD1	TRBJ1-1	TRBV14	CASSQGPTGFGEAFF	TGTGCCAGCAGCCAGGGCCCGACAGGGTTCGGGGAAGCTTTCTTT
few	TRBD1	TRBJ1-2	TRBV6-5	CASSFGPPTGGYGYTF	TGTGCCAGCAGTTTCGGCCCCCCGACAGGGGGCTATGGCTACACCTTC
once	TRBD1	TRBJ1-3	TRBV4-3	CASSQAPFRGGSGNTIYF	TGCGCCAGCAGCCAAGCCCCGTTCAGGGGGGGCTCTGGAAACACCATATATTTT
.	TRBD2	TRBJ2-7	TRBV13	CASSFSTSGLAEQYF	TGTGCCAGCAGCTTCTCCACTAGCGGCCTCGCCGAGCAGTACTTC
once	TRBD1	TRBJ1-4	TRBV11-3	CASSVRDRGGRREKLFF	TGTGCCAGCAGCGTCCGGGACAGGGGAGGGAGGCGGGAAAAACTGTTTTTT
.	.	TRBJ2-7	TRBV19	CASSIDLAVTYEQYF	TGTGCCAGTAGTATAGATCTGGCAGTAACCTACGAGCAGTACTTC
.	.	TRBJ1-1	TRBV23-1	CASRPGPLPEAFF	TGCGCCAGCAGACCAGGGCCCTTGCCTGAAGCTTTCTTT
.	.	TRBJ2-6	TRBV4-3	CASSQGAGRTGANVLTF	TGCGCCAGCAGCCAAGGGGCAGGCAGGACCGGGGCCAACGTCCTGACTTTC
.	.	TRBJ2-3	TRBV7-2	CASSLGADTQYF	TGTGCCAGCAGCTTAGGGGCAGATACGCAGTATTTT
.	TRBD1	TRBJ1-2	TRBV7-9	CASSPQGNYGYTF	TGTGCCAGCAGCCCACAGGGGAACTATGGCTACACCTTC
.	.	TRBJ1-5	TRBV6-4	CASSNTGREVNQPQHF	TGTGCCAGCAGTAACACAGGGAGGGAAGTCAATCAGCCCCAGCATTTT
.	.	TRBJ2-4	TRBV21-1	CASSKGRGTAKNIQYF	TGTGCCAGCAGCAAAGGCAGGGGCACGGCCAAAAACATTCAGTACTTC
.	TRBD1	TRBJ1-1	TRBV29-1	CSVQTGGVNTEAFF	TGCAGCGTACAGACAGGGGGCGTGAACACTGAAGCTTTCTTT
.	.	TRBJ1-1	TRBV5-4	CASSPGAGHLNTEAFF	TGTGCCAGCAGCCCTGGGGCGGGACACCTGAACACTGAAGCTTTCTTT
.	TRBD1	TRBJ2-5	TRBV18	CASSPRLLGQGQETQYF	TGTGCCAGCTCACCAAGACTTTTAGGACAGGGCCAAGAGACCCAGTACTTC
.	.	TRBJ2-1	TRBV9	CASSPSGSSYNEQFF	TGTGCCAGCAGCCCCTCCGGGAGCTCCTACAATGAGCAGTTCTTC
.	.	TRBJ2-5	TRBV2	CASTQEGVQETQYF	TGTGCCAGCACCCAGGAGGGGGTCCAAGAGACCCAGTACTTC
few	.	TRBJ2-5	TRBV13	CASSLARVGLETQYF	TGTGCCAGCAGCTTAGCTAGAGTGGGTTTGGAGACCCAGTACTTC
.	.	TRBJ2-7	TRBV6-1	CASSAVGAYEQYF	TGTGCCAGCAGTGCCGTCGGGGCCTACGAGCAGTACTTC
.	.	TRBJ2-2	TRBV30	CAWAPGTGRGSGELFF	TGTGCCTGGGCCCCGGGAACAGGGAGGGGGTCCGGGGAGCTGTTTTTT
.	TRBD1	TRBJ1-1	TRBV19	CASSAEPGQRRTEAFF	TGTGCCAGTAGTGCCGAACCGGGACAGCGGCGGACTGAAGCTTTCTTT
.	.	TRBJ2-1	TRBV7-8	CASSFGVGSSYNEQFF	TGTGCCAGCAGCTTCGGTGTCGGGAGCTCCTACAATGAGCAGTTCTTC
.	.	TRBJ1-4	TRBV7-9	CASSLASGHLIVKLFF	TGTGCCAGCAGCTTAGCTTCTGGACACCTAATAGTTAAACTGTTTTTT
.	.	TRBJ2-7	TRBV5-1	CASSAAVSYEQYF	TGCGCCAGCTCAGCCGCAGTCTCCTACGAGCAGTACTTC
once	.	TRBJ1-2	TRBV6-6	CASSSDSIDGYTF	TGTGCCAGCAGTTCCGACAGTATAGATGGCTACACCTTC